A selection of T cell receptor beta chains follows, all from one sample in a study of T cell changes during pregnancy in multiple sclerosis. Clones were read by immunoSEQ multiplex PCR, and TCRdb kept only the in-frame ones, dropping some. This sample has tens of thousands of clones, with more than 80% found just once. Source: peripheral blood, taken in the third trimester of pregnancy. The receptor set was obtained from a female donor with multiple sclerosis, enrolled in a pregnancy study. CDR3s include the opening cysteine and the closing phenylalanine or tryptophan. Each record gives: J gene, D gene, V gene, clone size, CDR3 DNA, CDR3 protein. A D gene is named only where the DNA matches it firmly. Some rows mark clone size as missing; the rest say once, few, many or name a class of expanded clone.

j_gene: TRBJ2-1
d_gene: TRBD2
v_gene: TRBV30
abundance: .
CDR3nt: TGTGCCTGGTCGAAGGGACTAGCGGGTAATGAGCAGTTCTTC
CDR3aa: CAWSKGLAGNEQFF

j_gene: TRBJ2-5
d_gene: TRBD1
v_gene: TRBV10-2
abundance: .
CDR3nt: TGCGCCAGCAGATTGGGACAGGGATTCCAAGAGACCCAGTACTTC
CDR3aa: CASRLGQGFQETQYF

j_gene: TRBJ2-7
d_gene: .
v_gene: TRBV7-2
abundance: .
CDR3nt: TGTGCCAGCAGCTTCGACAGATACCGGTCCGAGCAGTACTTC
CDR3aa: CASSFDRYRSEQYF

j_gene: TRBJ1-4
d_gene: .
v_gene: TRBV27
abundance: .
CDR3nt: TGTGCCAGCAGTTCCACAGGGTCCAGGGGTGAAAAACTGTTTTTT
CDR3aa: CASSSTGSRGEKLFF

j_gene: TRBJ1-2
d_gene: .
v_gene: TRBV27
abundance: .
CDR3nt: TGTGCCAGCAGTTTAAGATTTGGCAGGGGAGACGAGGGCTACACCTTC
CDR3aa: CASSLRFGRGDEGYTF

j_gene: TRBJ1-1
d_gene: .
v_gene: TRBV10-3
abundance: .
CDR3nt: TGTGCCATCAGTGTGATCGGCACTGAAGCTTTCTTT
CDR3aa: CAISVIGTEAFF

j_gene: TRBJ2-1
d_gene: .
v_gene: TRBV19
abundance: .
CDR3nt: TGTGCCAGTAGTATATGGGACAACAATGAGCAGTTCTTC
CDR3aa: CASSIWDNNEQFF

j_gene: TRBJ2-1
d_gene: TRBD2
v_gene: TRBV7-2
abundance: .
CDR3nt: TGTGCCAGCAGCTTAGTTCGACTAGCGGTTTACAATGAGCAGTTCTTC
CDR3aa: CASSLVRLAVYNEQFF

j_gene: TRBJ2-5
d_gene: .
v_gene: TRBV11-2
abundance: .
CDR3nt: TGTGCCAGCAGCTCGTCCCGAGAGACCCAGTACTTC
CDR3aa: CASSSSRETQYF

j_gene: TRBJ2-7
d_gene: .
v_gene: TRBV19
abundance: .
CDR3nt: TGTGCCAGTAGTATAGATACTAGCTTCGACGAGCAGTACTTC
CDR3aa: CASSIDTSFDEQYF

j_gene: TRBJ1-2
d_gene: .
v_gene: TRBV6-5
abundance: .
CDR3nt: TGTGCCAGCAGTTACTCGTCAGGAACAGATAACTATGGCTACACCTTC
CDR3aa: CASSYSSGTDNYGYTF

j_gene: TRBJ2-5
d_gene: .
v_gene: TRBV19
abundance: .
CDR3nt: TGTGCCAGTAGTCCCAACCAAGAGACCCAGTACTTC
CDR3aa: CASSPNQETQYF

j_gene: TRBJ2-6
d_gene: .
v_gene: TRBV19
abundance: .
CDR3nt: TGTGCCAGTAGTAACGGCGGGGGCGGTGGGGCCAACGTCCTGACTTTC
CDR3aa: CASSNGGGGGANVLTF

j_gene: TRBJ2-1
d_gene: TRBD1
v_gene: TRBV5-1
abundance: few
CDR3nt: TGCGCCAGCAGCAAAGGACAGGACCGTGAGCAGTTCTTC
CDR3aa: CASSKGQDREQFF

j_gene: TRBJ2-3
d_gene: TRBD2
v_gene: TRBV6-5
abundance: .
CDR3nt: TGTGCCAGCAGCATTAGCGGGATAACAGATACGCAGTATTTT
CDR3aa: CASSISGITDTQYF

j_gene: TRBJ2-7
d_gene: .
v_gene: TRBV6-5
abundance: .
CDR3nt: TGTGCCAGCAGTGCATTGGGGGACAACTACGAGCAGTACTTC
CDR3aa: CASSALGDNYEQYF

j_gene: TRBJ1-3
d_gene: .
v_gene: TRBV7-9
abundance: .
CDR3nt: TGTGCCACCCCCAGCGGGGAAGGTGGAAACACCATATATTTT
CDR3aa: CATPSGEGGNTIYF

j_gene: TRBJ1-3
d_gene: .
v_gene: TRBV18
abundance: .
CDR3nt: TGTGCCAGCTCACCATATCGGGACTCCGGGTACACCATATATTTT
CDR3aa: CASSPYRDSGYTIYF

j_gene: TRBJ2-3
d_gene: TRBD2
v_gene: TRBV9
abundance: .
CDR3nt: TGTGCCAGCAGCGCCACTAGCGGGAGGGCTAGCACAGATACGCAGTATTTT
CDR3aa: CASSATSGRASTDTQYF

j_gene: TRBJ2-1
d_gene: TRBD1
v_gene: TRBV5-4
abundance: .
CDR3nt: TGTGCCAGCGTAACAGGGGGACCTTCCTCCTACAATGAGCAGTTCTTC
CDR3aa: CASVTGGPSSYNEQFF

j_gene: TRBJ1-4
d_gene: .
v_gene: TRBV27
abundance: once
CDR3nt: TGTGCCAGCAGTCCGTGGACATCAGGAACCGAAAAACTGTTTTTT
CDR3aa: CASSPWTSGTEKLFF

j_gene: TRBJ2-1
d_gene: TRBD2
v_gene: TRBV4-3
abundance: few
CDR3nt: TGCGCCAGCAGCCAAGCCGGGACTAGCGGGTGGGTAGAAGTCAATGAGCAGTTCTTC
CDR3aa: CASSQAGTSGWVEVNEQFF